Following are 20 T cell receptor beta chains from one sample sequenced in a study of cytomegalovirus exposure and HLA in healthy donors. PCR was performed using 60 Vbeta and 13 Jbeta primers. Libraries were prepared by immunoSEQ multiplex PCR; TCRdb keeps only in-frame clonotypes and omits some of them. The sample comprises roughly 130,000 clones, 75% to 85% of which are singletons, and 1% rests with the top ten. Sample: PBMCs. The receptors were sampled from a man in his forties in good health and CMV-seronegative.

The chain is built from TRBV29-1 and TRBJ2-5; 7 bases map to TRBD2. In germline, CDR1 is SQVTM, CDR2 ANQGSEA. The CDR3 runs 12 residues. Trimming took 6 bases from V and 6 from J; bases not matched to a gene: 7. CDR3 amino acids: CSVIRGGQTQYF. The DNA for the CDR3 is TGCAGCGTGATTAGGGGAGGGCAGACCCAGTACTTC.

The rearrangement joins TRBV27 to TRBJ2-2, with 12 bases matching TRBD2. CDR1 and CDR2 from the germline V gene are MNHEY and SMNVEV (reference sequence). The CDR3 totals 15 residues. J was trimmed by 4 bases and V by 8 bases; bases with no gene match: 5. CDR3 DNA sequence: TGTGCCAGCGCTAGCGGGGGGGCAGGCACCGGGGAGCTGTTTTTT. It codes for CASASGGAGTGELFF.

This sequence joins TRBV12-5 and TRBJ2-3, with 8 bases aligning to TRBD2. Germline CDR1 and CDR2: LGHNT and FRNRAP. The CDR3 has 15 amino acids. After removal of 7 bases from V and 6 bases from J, the junction contained 12 bases not matched to a gene. Here the CDR3 reads CASAPVAGGLDTQYF. In DNA, the CDR3 is TGTGCTAGTGCCCCCGTGGCGGGGGGTCTGGATACGCAGTATTTT. The full variable domain, in which reference TRBV12-5 and TRBJ2-3 provide the parts outside the CDR3, is DARVTQTPRHKVTEMGQEVTMRCQPILGHNTVFWYRQTMMQGLELLAYFRNRAPLDDSGMPKDRFSAEMPDATLATLKIQPSEPRDSAVYFCASAPVAGGLDTQYFGPGTRLTVL.

The chain has TRBV6-5 and TRBJ2-1, with 16 bases identical to TRBD2. J gave up 10 bases and V 2 bases, and 5 bases lay outside the gene matches. CDR1 is MNHEY, CDR2 SVGAGI, per germline. The CDR3 is 16 amino acids. Written as DNA, the CDR3 is TGTGCCAGCAGTTACGGGACTAGCGGGGGGGAGGGGGAGCAGTTCTTC. It is translated as CASSYGTSGGEGEQFF.

The V and J genes are TRBV28 and TRBJ2-2, with 14 bases aligning to TRBD2. V lost 4 bases, J lost 4 bases, and 8 bases stayed unmatched. The CDR3 covers 18 residues. Germline CDR1 reads MDHEN; CDR2 reads SYDVKM. The CDR3 is CASSSTSGRAGGTGELFF. CDR3 nucleotide sequence: TGTGCCAGCAGTTCGACTAGCGGGAGGGCCGGTGGCACCGGGGAGCTGTTTTTT.

This clone was detected only once. The chain employs TRBV19 and TRBJ2-7; tentative D call: TRBD2 (5 bases). V shed 10 bases and J shed 2 bases, with 15 bases lying between them. The CDR3 is 13 amino acids. In germline, CDR1 is LNHDA, CDR2 SQIVND (reference sequence). CDR3: CATNPTGTYEQYF. The CDR3 region has the DNA TGTGCCACTAATCCCACGGGGACCTACGAGCAGTACTTC.

A few counts support this clone. This rearrangement joins TRBV15 to TRBJ1-3, with D hard to call. V lost 0 bases, J lost 0 bases, and 9 bases lay in between. Per the germline V gene, CDR1 is LNHNV and CDR2 is YYDKDF (reference sequence). The length of the CDR3 is 16 residues. The CDR3 here is CATSRESGYSGNTIYF. CDR3 nucleotide sequence: TGTGCCACCAGCAGAGAAAGCGGGTACTCTGGAAACACCATATATTTT.

This clone came up a few times. The chain uses TRBV7-8 and TRBJ1-5; D ambiguous. Trimming pared 6 bases from V and 5 bases from J, leaving 17 bases between. CDR1 SGHVS and CDR2 FQNEAQ come from the germline V gene. The CDR3 loop spans 15 amino acids. CDR3 amino acids: CASRPGGSPDQPQHF. The CDR3, as DNA: TGTGCCAGCAGACCGGGTGGTAGTCCGGATCAGCCCCAGCATTTT.

The rearrangement links TRBV28 to TRBJ1-4; 10 bases agree with TRBD1. This CDR3 spans 16 amino acids. CDR1 is MDHEN, CDR2 SYDVKM, per germline. V lost 5 bases and J lost 11; bases outside the gene matches: 14. CDR3: CASSTPGTGAVGKLFF. CDR3 nucleotide sequence: TGTGCCAGCAGTACCCCGGGGACAGGGGCCGTAGGGAAACTGTTTTTT.

V is TRBV7-9 and J is TRBJ2-5; D possibly corresponds to TRBD1 (5 bases). The V end lost 5 bases, the J end lost 4 bases, and 14 bases lay between the germline ends. Germline V gene sequence: CDR1 SEHNR, CDR2 FQNEAQ (reference sequence). This CDR3 is 14 amino acids long. CDR3: CASSLDRAGETQYF. CDR3 sequence (DNA): TGTGCCAGCAGCCTCGACAGAGCAGGAGAGACCCAGTACTTC.

The rearrangement joins TRBV4-1 to TRBJ2-3; 9 bases are shared with TRBD1. V shed 1 base and J 0 bases; nucleotides not matched to a gene: 8. The germline gives CDR1 MGHRA, CDR2 YSYEKL. The CDR3 loop spans 18 amino acids. Here the CDR3 reads CASSQVPQQGASTDTQYF. The CDR3 nucleotides are TGCGCCAGCAGCCAAGTACCTCAACAGGGGGCTAGCACAGATACGCAGTATTTT.

This clone was found once. The chain uses TRBV2 and TRBJ2-5, with D perhaps matching TRBD2 (6 bases). This CDR3 is 13 amino acids long. Per germline, CDR1 SNHLY and CDR2 FYNNEI. V was shortened by 6 bases and J by 5 bases, with 13 bases between the two germline ends. CDR3 nucleotides: TGTGCCAGCAGAGTACTAGCCGGGGAGACCCAGTACTTC. Its protein is CASRVLAGETQYF. Together with reference TRBV2 and TRBJ2-5, the CDR3 gives the full variable domain: EPEVTQTPSHQVTQMGQEVILRCVPISNHLYFYWYRQILGQKVEFLVSFYNNEISEKSEIFDDQFSVERPDGSNFTLKIRSTKLEDSAMYFCASRVLAGETQYFGPGTRLLVL.

This clone has only a few counts. The chain employs TRBV15 and TRBJ1-3; TRBD1 is a possible D gene (5 bases). The CDR3 is 13 amino acids. Trimming pared 1 base from V and 7 bases from J, leaving 8 bases between. The germline gives CDR1 LNHNV, CDR2 YYDKDF (reference sequence). The CDR3 DNA follows: TGTGCCACCAGCAGAGGGGGGGGGAACACCATATATTTT. This translates into CATSRGGGNTIYF.

The chain employs TRBV14 and TRBJ2-7; TRBD2 is a possible D gene (6 bases). V dropped 3 bases and J dropped 7 bases, with 16 bases sitting between them. Germline lookup yields CDR1 SGHDN and CDR2 FVKESK. CDR3 length: 14 amino acids. CDR3 DNA: TGTGCCAGCAGCCAGGGCTCTCTGGGGGGAGAGCAGTACTTC. This encodes CASSQGSLGGEQYF. Drawing the rest from reference TRBV14 and TRBJ2-7, the complete variable domain is EAGVTQFPSHSVIEKGQTVTLRCDPISGHDNLYWYRRVMGKEIKFLLHFVKESKQDESGMPNNRFLAERTGGTYSTLKVQPAELEDSGVYFCASSQGSLGGEQYFGPGTRLTVT.

The chain links TRBV4-1 to TRBJ2-7, with TRBD1 matching 9 bases. J gave up 6 bases and V 4 bases, and 1 base lay outside the gene matches. This CDR3 is built from 12 residues. In germline, CDR1 is MGHRA, CDR2 YSYEKL. CDR3 residues: CASSRDRVEQYF. DNA for the CDR3: TGCGCCAGCAGCCGGGACAGGGTCGAGCAGTACTTC.

The CDR3 is CASSLANEQYF. CDR3 DNA sequence: TGCGCCAGCAGCTTGGCCAACGAGCAGTACTTC. The chain joins TRBV5-1 to TRBJ2-7, with D hard to call. This CDR3 comprises 11 residues. In germline, CDR1 is SGHRS, CDR2 YFSETQ. V shed 0 bases and J shed 5 bases, with 3 bases lying between them.

The CDR3 region is CASSSPILAGGTDTQYF. CDR3 sequence (DNA): TGTGCCAGCAGCTCGCCTATCTTAGCGGGGGGGACAGATACGCAGTATTTT. The chain uses TRBV7-2 and TRBJ2-3, with 11 bases identical to TRBD2. This CDR3 is 17 amino acids long. Looked up from germline, CDR1 is SGHTA and CDR2 is FQGNSA. J was trimmed by 3 bases and V by 4 bases; bases with no gene match: 9.

This clone was observed a few times. The chain couples TRBV7-9 to TRBJ1-1; D may be TRBD1 (6 bases). V lost 5 bases, J lost 5 bases, and 15 bases lay in between. CDR1 is SEHNR and CDR2 is FQNEAQ in the germline V gene (reference sequence). CDR3 size: 14 residues. Written as DNA, the CDR3 is TGTGCCAGCAGCCAATCAGGGGTTTTGACTGAAGCTTTCTTT. Translating gives CASSQSGVLTEAFF.

The V gene is TRBV6-5, the J gene TRBJ1-1; maybe TRBD1 (5 bases). The CDR3 length is 13 residues. V was clipped by 10 bases and J by 1 base, with 13 bases between them. CDR1 is MNHEY, CDR2 SVGAGI, per germline. The CDR3 DNA reads TGTGCCATCAGCAGGGTGGAGAACACTGAAGCTTTCTTT. It codes for CAISRVENTEAFF.

The genes are TRBV9 and TRBJ1-3; D ambiguous. The CDR3 is 18 residues long. With 0 bases removed from V and 0 bases from J, the gap between germline ends came to 16 bases. Germline V gene sequence: CDR1 SGDLS, CDR2 YYNGEE. The CDR3 region is CASSVGILGSSSGNTIYF. The CDR3 nucleotides are TGTGCCAGCAGCGTAGGGATCCTGGGCAGTTCCTCTGGAAACACCATATATTTT.